This T cell receptor beta chain was identified in a study of CD8+CD57+ T cells in acquired aplastic anemia. Broader study findings: Patient and control CD8+ Simpson's diversity was not significantly different. In common between the patients and the controls were approximately 28 CD8+ CDR3 sequences.

Genomic DNA, the template, was used for profiling of the TCR beta VDJ and CDR3. TCRdb used MiXCR to reprocess the reads, holding one entry per CDR3 protein. The table records roughly 120,000 distinct CDR3 sequences, 55% to 70% of them present only once. Flow cytometry had shown expanded CD8+CD57+ cells in the patients chosen for sequencing. Among the patients, all had severe acquired aplastic anemia. By the time of blood sampling, patients had still received no therapy. In regard to this clonotype: Its antigen remains unknown.

Germline loops: CDR1 SGHVS, CDR2 FNYEAQ. The length of the CDR3 is 14 residues. Between the trimmed V and J ends, which lost 5 bases and 2 bases, there was a span of 13 bases. The sequence derives from a human donor with aplastic anemia. The sequencing sample was made of sorted CD4+, CD8+, or CD8+CD57+ T cells (not recorded which) from PBMCs. This chain joins TRBV7-6 and TRBJ2-7; perhaps D is TRBD1 or TRBD2 (5 bases each). The CDR3 DNA sequence: TGTGCCAGCAGCGGACCCGGGACCCCCTACGAGCAGTACTTC. The encoded protein is CASSGPGTPYEQYF.